These T cell receptor beta chains were read from a single sample in a study of tumor and adjacent non-tumor tissue in lung cancer. TCRdb redid the calling of the multiplex PCR reads with MiXCR, one entry per CDR3 protein. Here the sample spans about 93,000 distinct CDR3 sequences, around 64% being singletons. Sequenced: lung tumor tissue. These receptors were taken from a man aged 60-69 years with non-small cell lung cancer. Both conserved end residues are part of each CDR3. The D gene is left open where the match is weak. Expanded clones are given a class, and other clones once, few, many or no size at all.

cdr3_nt: TGTGCCAGCAGTTACGGGGAGGACAGTTTCTGCACAGATACGCGGGATTTT; cdr3_aa: CASSYGEDSFCTDTRDF; j_call: TRBJ2-3; clone_size: -; d_call: -; v_call: TRBV6-6
cdr3_nt: TGTACCAGCAGCATCTACAGGACCAGGGCTAATCAGCCCCAGTATTTT; cdr3_aa: CTSSIYRTRANQPQYF; j_call: TRBJ2-3; clone_size: -; d_call: -; v_call: TRBV7-9
cdr3_nt: TGTGCCAGCAGTGAAGGGACAGTGGACGAGCAATACTTC; cdr3_aa: CASSEGTVDEQYF; j_call: TRBJ2-7; clone_size: -; d_call: -; v_call: TRBV6-1
cdr3_nt: TGTGCCAGCAGCTTAATTGGCGGGAGAGGTACCGGGGAGCTGTTTTTT; cdr3_aa: CASSLIGGRGTGELFF; j_call: TRBJ2-2; clone_size: many; d_call: TRBD2; v_call: TRBV7-8
cdr3_nt: TGTGCCAGCAGCCAAGGGGAAGATACGCAGTATTTT; cdr3_aa: CASSQGEDTQYF; j_call: TRBJ2-3; clone_size: -; d_call: -; v_call: TRBV4-1
cdr3_nt: TGTGCCAGTAGCTTTGAAATGACCAGTGAGCTGTTTTTT; cdr3_aa: CASSFEMTSELFF; j_call: TRBJ2-2; clone_size: -; d_call: -; v_call: TRBV11-1
cdr3_nt: TGTGCCAGCAGCTTAGTCAGTATGGATGGCTACACCTTC; cdr3_aa: CASSLVSMDGYTF; j_call: TRBJ1-2; clone_size: -; d_call: -; v_call: TRBV11-3
cdr3_nt: TGTGCCAGCAGTTTACCAGGACTTGATCTAAGATCCTACAATGAGCAGTTCTTC; cdr3_aa: CASSLPGLDLRSYNEQFF; j_call: TRBJ2-1; clone_size: -; d_call: -; v_call: TRBV28
cdr3_nt: TGTGCCATCAGTGTGACGCCAGGGTCTACTGGCACAGATACGCAGTATTTT; cdr3_aa: CAISVTPGSTGTDTQYF; j_call: TRBJ2-3; clone_size: -; d_call: -; v_call: TRBV10-3
cdr3_nt: TGTGCCAGCAGCCAAGCGCCGGGACCCTACACCGGGGAGCTGTTTTTT; cdr3_aa: CASSQAPGPYTGELFF; j_call: TRBJ2-2; clone_size: many; d_call: -; v_call: TRBV14
cdr3_nt: TGTGTCAGCAGTGAGGACCTCCTTGACACCTTC; cdr3_aa: CVSSEDLLDTF; j_call: TRBJ1-2; clone_size: once; d_call: -; v_call: TRBV6-1
cdr3_nt: TGTGCCAGTAAGAGGGCTAGCGGGAGCACCTACGGGCGGTACTTC; cdr3_aa: CASKRASGSTYGRYF; j_call: TRBJ2-7; clone_size: -; d_call: TRBD2; v_call: TRBV11-3
cdr3_nt: TGCAGTGCGAACCGGGGAAACACCATATATTTT; cdr3_aa: CSANRGNTIYF; j_call: TRBJ1-3; clone_size: many; d_call: -; v_call: TRBV20-1
cdr3_nt: TGTGCCAGCAGTCATGGGACTTCTGTCTCTGGGCCCGACGTCCTGACTTTC; cdr3_aa: CASSHGTSVSGPDVLTF; j_call: TRBJ2-6; clone_size: -; d_call: -; v_call: TRBV12-3/TRBV12-4
cdr3_nt: TGCTCCAGCAGCCAATTTGGACAAGGATTCTCGGGGGGGTTTGAGACCCAGTACTTC; cdr3_aa: CSSSQFGQGFSGGFETQYF; j_call: TRBJ2-5; clone_size: -; d_call: TRBD2; v_call: TRBV4-1
cdr3_nt: TGCAGTCCCCCTGGGCCGGGTTTAGGTGGCGAAGCTTTCTTT; cdr3_aa: CSPPGPGLGGEAFF; j_call: TRBJ1-1; clone_size: -; d_call: -; v_call: TRBV29-1
cdr3_nt: TGCAGTGCTCCCATGCCGGAGAGAGGGTACGAGAAGTACTTC; cdr3_aa: CSAPMPERGYEKYF; j_call: TRBJ2-7; clone_size: -; d_call: -; v_call: TRBV20-1
cdr3_nt: TGTGTCAGCAGCTTGGACATGGGGCTTTTAGGCTACACCTTC; cdr3_aa: CVSSLDMGLLGYTF; j_call: TRBJ1-2; clone_size: -; d_call: -; v_call: TRBV13
cdr3_nt: TGTGCCAGCAGCCAAGTAGGTCGGGAAGAGACCCAGTACTTC; cdr3_aa: CASSQVGREETQYF; j_call: TRBJ2-5; clone_size: many; d_call: -; v_call: TRBV14
cdr3_nt: TGTGCTAGCAGCGATTGGGACTTAGAGGCCTATGGCTACACCTTC; cdr3_aa: CASSDWDLEAYGYTF; j_call: TRBJ1-2; clone_size: few; d_call: -; v_call: TRBV5-4
cdr3_nt: TGTGCCACCGAGGCGTTATGGGCTACCATGGACACTGAAGCTTTATTT; cdr3_aa: CATEALWATMDTEALF; j_call: TRBJ1-1; clone_size: -; d_call: -; v_call: TRBV6-5
cdr3_nt: TGTGCCAACAGTGAATTTGGGGCACCCGCGAACACCGGGGAGCTGTTTTTC; cdr3_aa: CANSEFGAPANTGELFF; j_call: TRBJ2-2; clone_size: -; d_call: -; v_call: TRBV6-1
cdr3_nt: TGCAGCGTTGAGGCGGGGGCTGGGGCCAACGTCCTGACTTTC; cdr3_aa: CSVEAGAGANVLTF; j_call: TRBJ2-6; clone_size: -; d_call: TRBD2; v_call: TRBV29-1
cdr3_nt: TGTGCCAGCAGCTTTTTGAAAATGGGATACAATGAGCAGTTCTTC; cdr3_aa: CASSFLKMGYNEQFF; j_call: TRBJ2-1; clone_size: few; d_call: -; v_call: TRBV11-3